The source of this T cell receptor beta chain is a study of blood T cell repertoires in COVID-19. J gave up 6 bases and V 4 bases, and 3 bases lay outside the gene matches. In germline, CDR1 is SGHRS, CDR2 YFSETQ. There are 14 residues in the CDR3. The table came from immunoSEQ multiplex PCR; TCRdb's copy has only in-frame clones and leaves some out. The sample holds roughly 120,000 clones, more than 80% seen once. One Seattle source followed patients from active infection through their disease course. The receptor comes from a woman at least 80 years old with COVID-19, enrolled during active disease. Material: peripheral blood. The chain carries TRBV5-1 and TRBJ1-4; 10 nucleotides agree with TRBD1. The CDR3 coding sequence is TGCGCCAGCAGCCCGGACAGGGGGGATGAAAAACTGTTTTTT. Amino acid sequence: CASSPDRGDEKLFF.